This T cell receptor beta chain was retrieved from a study of cytomegalovirus exposure and HLA in healthy donors. Study observations and caveats: It is likely that the observed cluster of highly shared sequence variants was a sequencing artifact. Indistinguishable V segments, including TRBV6-2 and TRBV6-3, were excluded.

All donors participated as healthy donors of bone marrow. V dropped 5 bases and J dropped 7; count of bases not matched to a gene: 11. The CDR3 contains 15 residues. Germline-derived CDR1 and CDR2 are LNHDA and SQIVND (reference sequence). The PCR ran on 60 Vbeta and 13 Jbeta primers. The protocol was immunoSEQ multiplex PCR, while the TCRdb copy is restricted to in-frame clones and leaves out a portion. This table holds 130,000 or so clones, around 83% found once. Remarks on this clone: The antigen is not known.

The sequence was obtained from a woman under 30 in good health and CMV-seropositive. The J gene is TRBJ1-2, the V gene TRBV19; 9 bases map to TRBD1. Input material: PBMCs. The DNA of the CDR3 is TGTGCCAGTAGTGCGAAAATACAGGGGGCCGGTGGCTACACCTTC. Residues: CASSAKIQGAGGYTF.